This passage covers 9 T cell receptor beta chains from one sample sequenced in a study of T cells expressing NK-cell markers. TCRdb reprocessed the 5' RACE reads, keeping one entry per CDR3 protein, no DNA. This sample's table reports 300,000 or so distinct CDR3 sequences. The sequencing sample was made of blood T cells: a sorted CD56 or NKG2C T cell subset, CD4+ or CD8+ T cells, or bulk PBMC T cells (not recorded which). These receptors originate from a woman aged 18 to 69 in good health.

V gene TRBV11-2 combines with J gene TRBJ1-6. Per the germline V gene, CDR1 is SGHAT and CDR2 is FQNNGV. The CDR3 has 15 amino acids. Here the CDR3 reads CASSFSGEANSPLHF.

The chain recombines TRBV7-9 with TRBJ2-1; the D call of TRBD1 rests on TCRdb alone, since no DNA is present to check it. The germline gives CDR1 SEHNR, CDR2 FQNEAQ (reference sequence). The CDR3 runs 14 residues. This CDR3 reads CAVSWTGGLNEQFF. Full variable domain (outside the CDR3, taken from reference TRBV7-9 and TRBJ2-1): DTGVSQNPRHKITKRGQNVTFRCDPISEHNRLYWYRQTLGQGPEFLTYFQNEAQLEKSRLLSDRFSAERPKGSFSTLEIQRTEQGDSAMYLCAVSWTGGLNEQFFGPGTRLTVL.

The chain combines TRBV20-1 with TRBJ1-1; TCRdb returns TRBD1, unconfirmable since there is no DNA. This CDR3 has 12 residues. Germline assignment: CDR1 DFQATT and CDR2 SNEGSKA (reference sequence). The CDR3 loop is CSAATGGPEAFF.

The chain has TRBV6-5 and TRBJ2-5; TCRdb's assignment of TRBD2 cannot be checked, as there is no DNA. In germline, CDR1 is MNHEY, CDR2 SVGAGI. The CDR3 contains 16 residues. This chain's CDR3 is CASSYSASGGGETQFF.

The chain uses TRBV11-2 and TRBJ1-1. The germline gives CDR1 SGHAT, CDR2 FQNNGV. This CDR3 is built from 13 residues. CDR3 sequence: CASSFRLATEAFF.

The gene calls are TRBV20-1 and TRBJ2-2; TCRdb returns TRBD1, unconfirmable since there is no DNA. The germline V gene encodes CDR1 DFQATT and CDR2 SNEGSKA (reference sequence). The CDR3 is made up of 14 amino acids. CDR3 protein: CSARVGRGTGELFF.

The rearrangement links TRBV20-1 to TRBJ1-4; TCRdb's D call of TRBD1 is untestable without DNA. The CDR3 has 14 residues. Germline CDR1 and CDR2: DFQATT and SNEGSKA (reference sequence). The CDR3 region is CSASQGAANEKLFF.

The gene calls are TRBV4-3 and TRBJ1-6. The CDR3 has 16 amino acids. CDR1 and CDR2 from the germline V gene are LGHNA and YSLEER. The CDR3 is CASSQVVSSYNSPLHF.

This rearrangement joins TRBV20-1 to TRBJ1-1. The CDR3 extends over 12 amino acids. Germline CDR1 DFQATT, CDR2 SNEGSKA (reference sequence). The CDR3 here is CSASRAGTEAFF.